The source of this T cell receptor (beta chain) is a study of T cells after yellow fever vaccination. Trimming removed 0 bases from V and 2 bases from J, with 9 bases in between. The CDR3 is 14 residues long. Germline loops: CDR1 SGHTS, CDR2 YDEGEE. Production of TCR cDNA was by 5'RACE template switching, which also added a universal primer site and UMIs. Each CDR3 protein gets one entry after TCRdb re-called the 5' RACE reads with MiXCR. There are 150,000 to 200,000 distinct CDR3 sequences in the sample; approximately 10% occur only once, and just over 35% lies in the top ten. General study results and limits: Abundant clonotypes from the bulk population could get into FACS-sorted repertoires as contaminants. Post-booster repertoires again held most primary-vaccination clones (roughly 96% CD4, approximately 90% CD8).

This clonotype was seen at least ten times. Its antigen is currently unknown. The sequence was collected from a man between 18 and 35 years old who received the YFV17D yellow fever vaccine. The starting material was CD8+ T cells sorted from PBMCs, obtained 15 days after the yellow fever booster vaccination. The rearrangement joins TRBV5-8 to TRBJ2-7; D remains ambiguous. DNA of the CDR3: TGTGCCAGCAGCTTGGGGGCAGGAGCCTACGAGCAGTACTTC. Its translation is CASSLGAGAYEQYF.